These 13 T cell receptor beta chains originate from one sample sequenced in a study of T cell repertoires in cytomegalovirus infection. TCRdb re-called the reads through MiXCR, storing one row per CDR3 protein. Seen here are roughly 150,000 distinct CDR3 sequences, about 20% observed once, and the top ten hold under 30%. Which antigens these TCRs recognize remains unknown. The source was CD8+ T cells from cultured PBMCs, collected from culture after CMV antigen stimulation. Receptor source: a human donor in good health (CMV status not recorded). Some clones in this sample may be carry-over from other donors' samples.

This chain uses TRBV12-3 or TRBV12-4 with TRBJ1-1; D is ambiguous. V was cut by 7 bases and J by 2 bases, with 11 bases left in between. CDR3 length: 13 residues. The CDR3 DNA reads TGTGCCAGCACCACGATAGAAAACACTGAAGCTTTCTTT. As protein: CASTTIENTEAFF.

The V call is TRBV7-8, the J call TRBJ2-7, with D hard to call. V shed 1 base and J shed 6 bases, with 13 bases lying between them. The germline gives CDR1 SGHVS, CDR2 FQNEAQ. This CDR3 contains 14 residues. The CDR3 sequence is CASSLEVGTVEQYF. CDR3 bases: TGTGCCAGCAGCTTAGAAGTCGGTACAGTCGAGCAGTACTTC. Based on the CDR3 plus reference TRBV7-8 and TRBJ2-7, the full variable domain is GAGVSQSPRYKVAKRGQDVALRCDPISGHVSLFWYQQALGQGPEFLTYFQNEAQLDKSGLPSDRFFAERPEGSVSTLKIQRTQQEDSAVYLCASSLEVGTVEQYFGPGTRLTVT.

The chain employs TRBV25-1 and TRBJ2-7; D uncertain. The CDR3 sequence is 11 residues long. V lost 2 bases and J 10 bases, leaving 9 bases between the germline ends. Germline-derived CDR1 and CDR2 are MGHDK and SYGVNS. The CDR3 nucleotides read TGTGCCAGCAGTGAAGGGCCCTACCAGTACTTC. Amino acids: CASSEGPYQYF.

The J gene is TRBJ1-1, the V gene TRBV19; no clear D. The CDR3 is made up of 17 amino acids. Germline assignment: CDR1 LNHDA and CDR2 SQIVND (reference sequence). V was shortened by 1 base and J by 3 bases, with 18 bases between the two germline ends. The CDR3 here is CASSIGWAALADTEAFF. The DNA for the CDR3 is TGTGCCAGTAGTATAGGGTGGGCAGCTCTTGCGGACACTGAAGCTTTCTTT.

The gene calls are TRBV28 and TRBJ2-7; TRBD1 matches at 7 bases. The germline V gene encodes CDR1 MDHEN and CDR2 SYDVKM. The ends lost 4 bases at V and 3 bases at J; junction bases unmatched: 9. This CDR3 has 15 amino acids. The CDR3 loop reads CASSSDRDSLYEQYF. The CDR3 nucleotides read TGTGCCAGCAGTTCCGACCGGGACAGCCTCTACGAGCAGTACTTC.

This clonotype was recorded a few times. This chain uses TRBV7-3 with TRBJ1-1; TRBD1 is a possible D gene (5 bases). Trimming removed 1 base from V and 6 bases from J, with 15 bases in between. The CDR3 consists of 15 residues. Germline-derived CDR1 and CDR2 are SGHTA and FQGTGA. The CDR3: CASSLIYRWSAEAFF. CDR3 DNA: TGTGCCAGCAGCTTAATTTACAGGTGGAGCGCTGAAGCTTTCTTT.

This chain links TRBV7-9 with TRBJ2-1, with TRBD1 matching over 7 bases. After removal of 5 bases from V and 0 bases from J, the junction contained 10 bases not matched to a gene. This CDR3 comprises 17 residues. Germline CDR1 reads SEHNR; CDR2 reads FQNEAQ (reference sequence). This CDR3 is CASSPAQGTSSYNEQFF. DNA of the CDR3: TGTGCCAGCAGCCCCGCACAGGGGACGAGCTCCTACAATGAGCAGTTCTTC.

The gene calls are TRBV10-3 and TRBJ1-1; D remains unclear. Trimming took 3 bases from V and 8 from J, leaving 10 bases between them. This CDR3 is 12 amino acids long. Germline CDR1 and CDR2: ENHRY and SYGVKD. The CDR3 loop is CAISESRREAFF. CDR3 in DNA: TGTGCCATCAGTGAAAGTAGGCGGGAAGCTTTCTTT.

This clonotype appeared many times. CDR3 DNA: TGTGCCAGCAGCCCCGGACAGTTGAGGGGCTACACCTTC. Protein product: CASSPGQLRGYTF. The rearrangement joins TRBV13 to TRBJ1-2, with TRBD1 as a possible D gene (6 bases). Per germline, CDR1 PRHDT and CDR2 FYEKMQ (reference sequence). Trimming removed 5 bases at V and 8 bases at J, with 15 bases between. The CDR3 totals 13 residues.

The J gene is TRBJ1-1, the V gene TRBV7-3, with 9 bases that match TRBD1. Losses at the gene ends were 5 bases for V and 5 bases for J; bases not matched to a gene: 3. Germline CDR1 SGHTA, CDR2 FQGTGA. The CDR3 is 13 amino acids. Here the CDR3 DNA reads TGTGCCAGCAGCAACAGGGGGCGGACTGAAGCTTTCTTT. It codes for CASSNRGRTEAFF.

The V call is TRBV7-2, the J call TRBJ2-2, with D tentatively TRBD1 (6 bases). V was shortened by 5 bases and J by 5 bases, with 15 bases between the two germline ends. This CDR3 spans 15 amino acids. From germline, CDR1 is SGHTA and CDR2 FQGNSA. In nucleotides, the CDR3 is TGTGCCAGCAGCCCAGACAGGAGATGGACCGGGGAGCTGTTTTTT. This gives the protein CASSPDRRWTGELFF.

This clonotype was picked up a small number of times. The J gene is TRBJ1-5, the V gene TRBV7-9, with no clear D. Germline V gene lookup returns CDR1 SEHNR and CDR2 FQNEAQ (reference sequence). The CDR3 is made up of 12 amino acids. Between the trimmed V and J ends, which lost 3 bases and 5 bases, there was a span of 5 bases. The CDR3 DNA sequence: TGTGCCAGCAGCTTCAGTTATCAGCCCCAGCATTTT. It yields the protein CASSFSYQPQHF.

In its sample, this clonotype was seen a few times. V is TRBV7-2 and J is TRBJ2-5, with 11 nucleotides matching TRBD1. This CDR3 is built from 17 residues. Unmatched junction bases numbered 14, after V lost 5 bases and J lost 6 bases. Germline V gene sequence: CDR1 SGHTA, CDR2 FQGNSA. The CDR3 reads CASSANQWTGGLKTQYF. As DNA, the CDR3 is TGTGCCAGCAGCGCCAATCAATGGACAGGGGGCTTGAAGACCCAGTACTTC.